This entry describes one T cell receptor (beta chain). The data derive from a study of shared clonotypes between healthy human individuals. Trimming cost V 5 bases and J 0 bases, with 20 bases left between them. CDR3 length equals 17 residues. Germline CDR1 reads MDHEN; CDR2 reads SYDVKM. Sequenced by immunoSEQ multiplex PCR; TCRdb stores in-frame clones only, minus some. The data contain 2 million to 2.5 million clones, approximately 94% of them singletons. The source material was naive CD4+ T cells sorted from blood. Indicated subset: CD45RA+ positively selected. The chain employs TRBV28 and TRBJ2-7; D is ambiguous. This receptor was taken from a young man in good health. The CDR3 reads CASSKGPGPSISYEQYF. The DNA for the CDR3 is TGTGCCAGCAGTAAAGGACCCGGACCCTCCATCTCCTACGAGCAGTACTTC.